A selection of T cell receptor beta chains follows, all from one sample in a study of radiation and T cells in renal cell carcinoma. The repertoire was sequenced with immunoSEQ multiplex PCR; TCRdb's copy has only in-frame clones and lacks some. The sample consists of around 180,000 clones, 88% of them appearing once. The sequencing here drew on blood, taken from a patient whose treatment included radiotherapy and nephrectomy. The source is a woman in her fifties or sixties with renal cell carcinoma. Each CDR3 is given with its conserved first and last residue. The D gene is left open where the match is weak. Clone size is shown for a subset of rows, as once, few, many or a class of expanded clone.

TRBJ1-5	TRBV29-1	NA	TRBD1	TGCAGCGTTAGGGACAGCGATCAGCCCCAGCATTTT	CSVRDSDQPQHF
TRBJ2-2	TRBV7-8	NA	NA	TGTGCCAGCAGCCCTCCGGGACTCAAGAACACCGGGGAGCTGTTTTTT	CASSPPGLKNTGELFF
TRBJ2-3	TRBV4-1	NA	TRBD2	TGCGCCAGCAGCCAGGGACTACGGGGGACAGATACGCAGTATTTT	CASSQGLRGTDTQYF
TRBJ1-6	TRBV5-6	NA	TRBD1	TGTGCCAGCAGCTTGGCGCGGACAGGGGCTAATTCACCCCTCCACTTT	CASSLARTGANSPLHF
TRBJ1-4	TRBV5-1	once	NA	TGCGCCAGCAGCTTGTCGGGTAGTACAACTAATGAAAAACTGTTTTTT	CASSLSGSTTNEKLFF
TRBJ1-4	TRBV27	NA	NA	TGTGCCAGCAGTTCCCACAGGGCAACTAATGAAAAACTGTTTTTT	CASSSHRATNEKLFF
TRBJ1-6	TRBV7-9	once	NA	TGTGCCAGCAGCTCGGGGCAGGCAGTTTATAATTCACCCCTCCACTTT	CASSSGQAVYNSPLHF
TRBJ1-1	TRBV18	NA	NA	TGTGCCAGCTCACCTCCCCGCCCGGACAGATACACTGAAGCTTTCTTT	CASSPPRPDRYTEAFF
TRBJ1-2	TRBV7-6	NA	NA	TGTGCCAGCAGCGGTACGGGGGCTAACTATGGCTACACCTTC	CASSGTGANYGYTF
TRBJ1-6	TRBV7-3	NA	TRBD1	TGTGCCAGCAGCACCGGACAGGGTGGGTCCCTCCACTTT	CASSTGQGGSLHF
TRBJ1-4	TRBV6-4	NA	NA	TGTGCCAGCACCCTTAGTTCCTGGGCCAGGGAAAAACTGTTTTTT	CASTLSSWAREKLFF
TRBJ2-3	TRBV7-9	NA	NA	TGTGCCAGCATCTCCCTCGGGACAGATACGCAGTATTTT	CASISLGTDTQYF
TRBJ1-6	TRBV19	NA	NA	TGTGCCAGTAGTGAAGGACAAGATAATTCACCCCTCCACTTT	CASSEGQDNSPLHF
TRBJ1-1	TRBV11-2	NA	NA	TGTGCCAGCAGTCGAGAGGGGGCTGAAGCTTTCTTT	CASSREGAEAFF
TRBJ2-3	TRBV2	NA	TRBD2	TGTGCCAGCAGGCGGGGGTCTACCACAGATACGCAGTATTTT	CASRRGSTTDTQYF
TRBJ1-1	TRBV4-2	NA	NA	TGTGCCAGCAGCCAAGCTGAAGAGAACACTGAAGCTTTCTTT	CASSQAEENTEAFF
TRBJ1-1	TRBV5-1	NA	NA	TGCGCCAGCAGGACAGGAGGAAACACTGAAGCTTTCTTT	CASRTGGNTEAFF
TRBJ1-1	TRBV30	few	TRBD1	TGTGCCAGTAACAGGGGGGAGAACACTGAAGCTTTCTTT	CASNRGENTEAFF
TRBJ2-5	TRBV7-8	few	TRBD2	TGTGCCAGCAGCCTCTATAGCGGGGGGACCCAAGAGACCCAGTACTTC	CASSLYSGGTQETQYF
TRBJ2-5	TRBV7-9	NA	TRBD2	TGTGCCAGCAGCACAGGGACTAGCGGGGGTCAAAAACAAGAGACCCAGTACTTC	CASSTGTSGGQKQETQYF
TRBJ2-5	TRBV10-2	NA	NA	TGCGCCAGCAGAAGAATCCAGGGGGGAGAGACCCAGTACTTC	CASRRIQGGETQYF
TRBJ2-7	TRBV27	once	NA	TGTGCCAGCAGCACAACCAGGGTTGGCGAGCAGTACTTC	CASSTTRVGEQYF
TRBJ2-3	TRBV6-6	NA	NA	TGTGCCAGCAGTTACTCGTTGTGGGGGAGCACAGATACGCAGTATTTT	CASSYSLWGSTDTQYF
TRBJ2-4	TRBV5-1	NA	NA	TGCGCCAGCAGCGCGGGCCCTGGACAGAGGCCTCTCTTC	CASSAGPGQRPLF
TRBJ2-2	TRBV18	NA	NA	TGTGCCAGCTCACGATCGCTAGCTCCCGGGGAGCTGTTTTTT	CASSRSLAPGELFF
TRBJ2-1	TRBV9	NA	NA	TGTGCCAGCAGCGTAGAGGGTAGGGCCTACAATGAGCAGTTCTTC	CASSVEGRAYNEQFF
TRBJ2-1	TRBV9	NA	TRBD2	TGTGCCAGCAGCGTAGCGAGACTAGCGGGGGGCAATGAGCAGTTCTTC	CASSVARLAGGNEQFF
TRBJ1-5	TRBV11-2	few	NA	TGTGCCAGCAGCCTTACGGGCAATCAGCCCCAGCATTTT	CASSLTGNQPQHF
TRBJ2-7	TRBV10-3	NA	TRBD1	TGTGCCATCAGTGCGGGACAGGGTTTCGGTGAGCAGTACTTC	CAISAGQGFGEQYF
TRBJ2-1	TRBV10-3	NA	TRBD2	TGTGCCACCGCGACTAGCGGGGGCCTAAGCTCCTACAATGAGCAGTTCTTC	CATATSGGLSSYNEQFF
TRBJ2-7	TRBV13	once	TRBD2	TGTGCCAGCAGCCAACGGACTAGCGGGGGAGCCGAGCAGTACTTC	CASSQRTSGGAEQYF